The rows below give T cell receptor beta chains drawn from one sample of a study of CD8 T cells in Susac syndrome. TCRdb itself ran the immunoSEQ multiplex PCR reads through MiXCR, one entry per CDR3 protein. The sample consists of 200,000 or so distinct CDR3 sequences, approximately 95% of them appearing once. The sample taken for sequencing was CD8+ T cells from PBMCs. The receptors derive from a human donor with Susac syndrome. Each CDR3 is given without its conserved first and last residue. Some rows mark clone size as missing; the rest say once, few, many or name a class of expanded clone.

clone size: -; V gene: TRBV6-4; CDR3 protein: ASTAGKTDTQY
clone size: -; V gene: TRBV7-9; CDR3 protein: ASSPLAGKNNEQF
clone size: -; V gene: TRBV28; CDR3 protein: ASSSGGGLFTDTQY
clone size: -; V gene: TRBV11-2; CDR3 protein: ASSLGTGEFYEQY
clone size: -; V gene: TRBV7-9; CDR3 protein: ASSLGSGKVSEQY
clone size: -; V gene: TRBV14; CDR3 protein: ASSQASQGGHYGYT
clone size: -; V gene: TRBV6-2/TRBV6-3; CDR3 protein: ASSQTGLRTEAF
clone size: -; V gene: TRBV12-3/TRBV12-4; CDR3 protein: ASKISNQPQH
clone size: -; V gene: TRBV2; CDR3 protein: ASSELEGGEQY
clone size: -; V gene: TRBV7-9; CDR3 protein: ASRLQETQY
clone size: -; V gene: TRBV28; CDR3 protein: ASSSAGTDNQPQH
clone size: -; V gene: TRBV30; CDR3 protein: AWSVSSGGLNEQF
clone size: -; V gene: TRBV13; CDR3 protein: ASSSGSANYGYT
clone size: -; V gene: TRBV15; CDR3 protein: ATSRDERDPGGKNIQY
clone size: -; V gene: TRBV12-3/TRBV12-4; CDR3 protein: ASSVRPNRGYNQPQH
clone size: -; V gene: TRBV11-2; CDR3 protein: ASSLEGSPGLAGEGFEQY
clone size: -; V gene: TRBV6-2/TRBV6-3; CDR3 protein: ASSIWREREQF
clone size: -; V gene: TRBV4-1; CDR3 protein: ASSQGGSDPGDTEAF
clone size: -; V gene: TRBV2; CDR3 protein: ASRRETGGGYT
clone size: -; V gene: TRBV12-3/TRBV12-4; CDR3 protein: ASSLTTSGGIEQF
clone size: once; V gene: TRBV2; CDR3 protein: ASSRSGANQPQH
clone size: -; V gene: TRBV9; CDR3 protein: ASSVDSGRAGELF
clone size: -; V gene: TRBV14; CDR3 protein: ASSQEVGALNEQF
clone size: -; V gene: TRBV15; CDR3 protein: ATSRAGTSTDTQY
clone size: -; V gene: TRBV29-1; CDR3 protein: SVTGTSNEKLF
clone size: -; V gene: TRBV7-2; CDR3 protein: ASSPTSDEQF
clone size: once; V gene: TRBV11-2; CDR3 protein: ASSLEAGGRHEQF
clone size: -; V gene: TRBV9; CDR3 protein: ASSDAVSNYGYT
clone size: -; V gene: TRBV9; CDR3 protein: ASSAPSSGANVLT
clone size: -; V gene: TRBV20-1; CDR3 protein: SARHETVNTEAF
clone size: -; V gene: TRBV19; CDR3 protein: ASRPRGNYGYT
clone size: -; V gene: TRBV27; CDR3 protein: ASSPEHQETQY
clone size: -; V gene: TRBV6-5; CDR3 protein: ASRTSGDYGYT
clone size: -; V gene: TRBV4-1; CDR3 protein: ASSQVDSTYEQY
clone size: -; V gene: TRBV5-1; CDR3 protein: ASSLVGLAGGGNEQF
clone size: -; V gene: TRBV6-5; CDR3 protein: ASSYRLGGDTQY
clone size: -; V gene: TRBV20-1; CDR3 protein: SFSVFGASDTQY
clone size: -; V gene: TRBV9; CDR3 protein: ASSVEGDRNTEAF
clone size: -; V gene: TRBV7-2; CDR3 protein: ASSYRAGPGPREQY
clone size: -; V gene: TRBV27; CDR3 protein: ASGDLITPLH
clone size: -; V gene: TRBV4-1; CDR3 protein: ASSQDVFSGGTQY
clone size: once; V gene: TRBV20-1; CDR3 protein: SASSGRPNEKLF
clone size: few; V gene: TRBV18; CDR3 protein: ASSPGQGYTEAF
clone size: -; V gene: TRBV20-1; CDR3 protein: SARAGTRNTDTQY
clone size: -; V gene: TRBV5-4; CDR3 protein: ASSLSGRLAGGLSNEQF
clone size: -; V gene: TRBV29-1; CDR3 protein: SVAPLLSGGVGNGYT
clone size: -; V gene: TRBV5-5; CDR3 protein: ASSLDGAGTEAF
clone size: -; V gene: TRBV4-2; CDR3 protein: ASSPTKGLAGGNEQF